Below are 13 T cell receptor beta chains sequenced from a single sample in a study of PD-L1 blockade in urothelial cancer. Profiling relied on immunoSEQ multiplex PCR, and the TCRdb table lists in-frame clones only, not all of them. The sample has under 40,000 clones, 82% seen once. Indicated time point: pretreatment peripheral blood. This sample comprised PBMCs, obtained around atezolizumab (anti-PD-L1) treatment. Receptor source: a man between 60 and 75 years old with urothelial cancer.

The chain recombines TRBV4-2 with TRBJ2-7; TRBD1 matches 10 bases. The germline V gene encodes CDR1 LGHNA and CDR2 YNFKEQ. CDR3 length: 20 amino acids. After removal of 0 bases from V and 3 bases from J, the junction contained 17 bases not matched to a gene. The CDR3 loop reads CASSQDLNIGGQGTNYEQYF. The DNA of the CDR3 is TGTGCCAGCAGCCAAGATCTTAATATCGGGGGACAGGGGACAAACTACGAGCAGTACTTC.

The V gene is TRBV6-6, the J gene TRBJ2-5, with D unresolved. This CDR3 contains 12 residues. The germline gives CDR1 MNHNY, CDR2 SVGAGI (reference sequence). Deletions cut 6 bases from V and 5 bases from J, with 10 bases between. The CDR3, as DNA: TGTGCCAGCAGCCCGCTACTGGAGACCCAGTACTTC. Translation: CASSPLLETQYF.

The chain uses TRBV6-5 and TRBJ1-3; D ambiguous. The CDR3 has 15 amino acids. Germline CDR1 and CDR2: MNHEY and SVGAGI. The V end lost 5 bases, the J end lost 0 bases, and 11 bases lay between the germline ends. The CDR3 loop is CASSRGQTSGNTIYF. Here the CDR3 DNA reads TGTGCCAGCAGTCGAGGGCAGACCTCTGGAAACACCATATATTTT.

This clone was detected once. CDR3 in amino acids: CASSSRDRGIYEQYF. The CDR3 coding sequence is TGTGCCAGCAGTTCGCGGGACAGGGGGATCTACGAGCAGTACTTC. The chain employs TRBV27 and TRBJ2-7; 11 bases are a match to TRBD1. V was clipped by 4 bases and J by 3 bases; unmatched bases: 5. CDR1 and CDR2 (germline): MNHEY, SMNVEV (reference sequence). The CDR3 is 15 residues long.

V gene TRBV9 combines with J gene TRBJ2-1, with 11 bases lining up with TRBD1. The CDR3 covers 16 residues. Per germline, CDR1 SGDLS and CDR2 YYNGEE. V lost 0 bases and J lost 10; bases outside the gene matches: 9. CDR3 residues: CASSVGFGQGAGEQFF. DNA for the CDR3: TGTGCCAGCAGCGTAGGTTTCGGACAGGGGGCCGGGGAGCAGTTCTTC. The full variable domain, its missing parts supplied by reference TRBV9 and TRBJ2-1, is DSGVTQTPKHLITATGQRVTLRCSPRSGDLSVYWYQQSLDQGLQFLIQYYNGEERAKGNILERFSAQQFPDLHSELNLSSLELGDSALYFCASSVGFGQGAGEQFFGPGTRLTVL.

The chain recombines TRBV7-2 with TRBJ1-1; the match to TRBD1 covers 7 bases. V was clipped by 5 bases and J by 4 bases; unmatched bases: 7. Germline values: CDR1 SGHTA, CDR2 FQGNSA. The CDR3 runs to 14 residues. Here the CDR3 DNA reads TGTGCCAGCAGCCCGCGGACAGGACGCACTGAAGCTTTCTTT. Encoded protein: CASSPRTGRTEAFF.

This clone has more than one count but fewer than ten. The rearrangement uses TRBV14 and TRBJ1-2, with 11 bases identical to TRBD1. Losses at the gene ends were 3 bases for V and 4 bases for J; bases not matched to a gene: 7. The CDR3 consists of 16 residues. The V gene's germline CDR1 is SGHDN and CDR2 FVKESK. The CDR3 sequence is CASSHRGQGVSYGYTF. The CDR3 DNA reads as TGTGCCAGCAGCCATCGGGGACAGGGGGTATCCTATGGCTACACCTTC.

V usage is TRBV19 and J usage is TRBJ1-1; no clear D gene. The V end lost 3 bases, the J end lost 1 base, and 15 bases lay between the germline ends. This CDR3 contains 16 residues. Germline CDR1 reads LNHDA; CDR2 reads SQIVND (reference sequence). CDR3 DNA sequence: TGTGCCAGTAGTATGGGCCGGAACAAACGGAACACTGAAGCTTTCTTT. Its translation: CASSMGRNKRNTEAFF.

The V call is TRBV5-4, the J call TRBJ2-1; 10 bases map to TRBD2. From germline, CDR1 is SGHNT and CDR2 YYREEE (reference sequence). J gave up 2 bases and V 4 bases, and 9 bases lay outside the gene matches. The CDR3 sequence is 17 residues long. The chain's CDR3 is CASSRLAGAQAYNEQFF. CDR3 in DNA: TGTGCCAGCAGCCGGCTAGCGGGGGCTCAAGCCTACAATGAGCAGTTCTTC.

The J gene is TRBJ2-1, the V gene TRBV27; 10 bases match TRBD2. In germline, CDR1 is MNHEY, CDR2 SMNVEV (reference sequence). The CDR3 is 16 residues long. V trimming: 2 bases; J trimming: 2 bases; junction bases outside the gene matches: 3. The CDR3 loop is CASSLEAGGPYNEQFF. CDR3 nucleotides: TGTGCCAGCAGTTTAGAAGCGGGGGGGCCCTACAATGAGCAGTTCTTC.

The rearrangement uses TRBV6-5 and TRBJ1-2; possibly TRBD1 for D (6 bases). Trimming removed 1 base from V and 4 bases from J, with 13 bases in between. The CDR3 runs to 15 residues. Germline V gives CDR1 MNHEY, CDR2 SVGAGI. Here the CDR3 DNA reads TGTGCCAGCAGTTACTATAGACAGGACGTCTATGGCTACACCTTC. This translates into CASSYYRQDVYGYTF.

This clone has only a few counts. The chain has TRBV18 and TRBJ1-1; TRBD1 matches 10 bases. The germline V gene encodes CDR1 KGHSH and CDR2 LQKENI. The CDR3 totals 16 residues. V trimming: 4 bases; J trimming: 3 bases; junction bases outside the gene matches: 8. DNA of the CDR3: TGTGCCAGCTCACGAGGTACCGGGACAGGGGACACTGAAGCTTTCTTT. The encoded protein is CASSRGTGTGDTEAFF.

This clone showed up just once. The V and J genes are TRBV5-1 and TRBJ2-3; maybe TRBD1 (5 bases). The length of the CDR3 is 19 residues. Germline V gene data show CDR1 as SGHRS and CDR2 as YFSETQ. V gave up 2 bases and J gave up 2 bases, with 24 bases separating them. CDR3 region: CASSFVGQGPLRPTDTQYF. The CDR3 bases are TGCGCCAGCAGCTTTGTAGGGCAGGGCCCCCTTCGTCCCACAGATACGCAGTATTTT.